Listed below are T cell receptor beta chains from one sample, sequenced in a study of T-cell memory formation after mild COVID-19. TCRdb itself ran the 5' RACE reads through MiXCR, one entry per CDR3 protein. This table holds over 350,000 distinct CDR3 sequences, roughly 15% found once. The sequenced sample was PBMCs or a T cell subset sorted from them (not recorded which). All receptors derive from a man between 18 and 35 years old who had mild COVID-19 (a few samples of this study predate the infection). Cell type and time point are not known. Both conserved end residues are part of each CDR3. The D gene is left open where the match is weak. Expanded clones get a size class; other rows say once, few or many, or leave the size out.

D: NA
size: few
V: TRBV27
J: TRBJ2-7
DNA: TGTGCCAGCAGTTTAGCGGTCCGGGGTTACGAGCAGTACTTC
CDR3: CASSLAVRGYEQYF

D: TRBD2
size: few
V: TRBV12-3/TRBV12-4
J: TRBJ2-3
DNA: TGTGCCAGCAGTTTGTCGGGGGGGTTGACAGATACGCAGTATTTT
CDR3: CASSLSGGLTDTQYF

D: NA
size: NA
V: TRBV5-1
J: TRBJ1-2
DNA: TGCGCCAGCAGCTTGGAGAGGGGTGGTGGCTACACCTTC
CDR3: CASSLERGGGYTF

D: TRBD1
size: NA
V: TRBV5-1
J: TRBJ1-1
DNA: TGCGCCAGCAGCCCCGGGACAGGGAGCACTGAAGCTTTCTTT
CDR3: CASSPGTGSTEAFF

D: NA
size: many
V: TRBV7-2
J: TRBJ1-4
DNA: TGTGCCAGCAGCTTAGCAGGGATTGCTAATGAAAAACTGTTTTTT
CDR3: CASSLAGIANEKLFF

D: NA
size: NA
V: TRBV9
J: TRBJ2-2
DNA: TGTGCCAGCAGCGTAGAGCCGGCCGGGGAGCTGTTTTTT
CDR3: CASSVEPAGELFF

D: NA
size: many
V: TRBV5-1
J: TRBJ2-7
DNA: TGCGCCAGCAGCTTCGGCGGGGCCAACCTCTACGAGCAGTACTTC
CDR3: CASSFGGANLYEQYF

D: NA
size: NA
V: TRBV4-3
J: TRBJ1-1
DNA: TGCGCCAGCAGCCAAGAAGTGGTGACACCGGGCACTGAAGCTTTCTTT
CDR3: CASSQEVVTPGTEAFF

D: NA
size: many
V: TRBV7-2
J: TRBJ2-5
DNA: TGTGCCAGCAGCTTAGCGTTGAGGGCTGGGGAGACCCAGTACTTC
CDR3: CASSLALRAGETQYF

D: NA
size: many
V: TRBV5-1
J: TRBJ2-1
DNA: TGCGCCAGCAGCTTAGGTGTGGGGGGCCCGATCTACAATGAGCAGTTCTTC
CDR3: CASSLGVGGPIYNEQFF

D: NA
size: few
V: TRBV7-3
J: TRBJ2-3
DNA: TGTGCCAGCAGCGCAGAAATGGCAGATACGCAGTATTTT
CDR3: CASSAEMADTQYF

D: NA
size: NA
V: TRBV4-2
J: TRBJ2-1
DNA: TGTGCCAGCAGCCAAGATCCGACTGAGCAGTTCTTC
CDR3: CASSQDPTEQFF

D: TRBD1
size: few
V: TRBV29-1
J: TRBJ1-2
DNA: TGCAGCGTCCGCGACAGGGGTGTATATGGCTACACCTTC
CDR3: CSVRDRGVYGYTF